This passage covers 12 T cell receptor beta chains from one sample sequenced in a study of shared clonotypes between healthy human individuals. The naive CD8 subset, CD45RO-negative cells positively selected for CCR7, excluded terminally differentiated effector memory CD45RA+ cells. Only in-frame clones appear in the TCRdb table, and some are missing; sequencing was by immunoSEQ multiplex PCR. This sample has 500,000 to 700,000 clones, with 85% to 95% found just once. Source material: naive CD8+ T cells sorted from blood. The origin of the receptors is a woman in her twenties or thirties in good health.

This chain connects TRBV15 to TRBJ2-5, with unresolved D. Germline loops: CDR1 LNHNV, CDR2 YYDKDF (reference sequence). CDR3 length: 15 amino acids. V was shortened by 3 bases and J by 5 bases, with 16 bases between the two germline ends. In nucleotides, the CDR3 is TGTGCCACCAGCAGGGCCGGTAGGGAAATGGAGACCCAGTACTTC. Translation: CATSRAGREMETQYF.

The V and J genes are TRBV27 and TRBJ1-2, with 10 bases that match TRBD1. This CDR3 has 16 amino acids. Germline CDR1 and CDR2: MNHEY and SMNVEV (reference sequence). The J segment lost 6 bases and the V segment lost 4 bases, leaving 11 bases of the junction unmatched. The CDR3 region is CASSSTGTGAFHGYTF. In DNA, the CDR3 is TGTGCCAGCAGTTCGACGGGGACAGGGGCGTTTCATGGCTACACCTTC.

This clone came up a few times. In the same sample, other DNA sequences code for this CDR3. V gene TRBV7-9 combines with J gene TRBJ1-1, with D hard to call. Germline V gene lookup returns CDR1 SEHNR and CDR2 FQNEAQ (reference sequence). V shed 3 bases and J shed 6 bases, with 8 bases lying between them. CDR3 length: 12 amino acids. CDR3 region: CASSLGGPEAFF. As DNA, the CDR3 is TGTGCCAGCAGCTTGGGAGGTCCTGAAGCTTTCTTT.

The genes are TRBV10-1 and TRBJ2-3, with 13 bases matching TRBD2. The germline V gene has CDR1 WNHNN and CDR2 SYGVQD (reference sequence). After removal of 6 bases from V and 5 bases from J, the junction contained 5 bases not matched to a gene. The length of the CDR3 is 15 residues. The CDR3 region is CASSGLAGAGDTQYF. Here the CDR3 DNA reads TGCGCCAGCAGCGGACTAGCGGGAGCCGGAGATACGCAGTATTTT.

The CDR3 bases are TGTGCCAGCAACGACGGGTCTGGCGAGCAGTACTTC. Its translation is CASNDGSGEQYF. V gene TRBV6-5 combines with J gene TRBJ2-7; D is unresolved. CDR1 is MNHEY and CDR2 is SVGAGI in the germline V gene. This CDR3 is 12 amino acids long. V was clipped by 7 bases and J by 6 bases, with 13 bases between them.

Points on this clone: Additional DNA sequences in this sample encode the identical CDR3. This sequence joins TRBV19 and TRBJ2-1; 7 bases fit TRBD2. V trimming: 3 bases; J trimming: 4 bases; junction bases outside the gene matches: 3. The CDR3 runs to 14 residues. CDR1 is LNHDA and CDR2 is SQIVND in the germline V gene (reference sequence). The CDR3 DNA follows: TGTGCCAGTAGTATGGGCGGGAGTTACAATGAGCAGTTCTTC. Translation gives CASSMGGSYNEQFF. Filled out from reference TRBV19 and TRBJ2-1, the complete variable domain reads DGGITQSPKYLFRKEGQNVTLSCEQNLNHDAMYWYRQDPGQGLRLIYYSQIVNDFQKGDIAEGYSVSREKKESFPLTVTSAQKNPTAFYLCASSMGGSYNEQFFGPGTRLTVL.

The J gene is TRBJ1-2, the V gene TRBV5-8; TRBD1 matches 9 bases. V dropped 4 bases and J dropped 8; count of bases not matched to a gene: 6. Germline V CDR1 and CDR2: SGHTS, YDEGEE. The CDR3 has 13 amino acids. The CDR3 DNA reads as TGTGCCAGCAGCGGAGACAGGGGGTACGGCTACACCTTC. It translates to CASSGDRGYGYTF.

The chain is built from TRBV28 and TRBJ2-7, with unresolved D. The CDR3 loop spans 12 amino acids. V was trimmed by 3 bases and J by 5 bases, leaving 8 bases between them. CDR1 is MDHEN, CDR2 SYDVKM, per germline. The CDR3 nucleotides read TGTGCCAGCAGTTTTATGGGGAACGAGCAGTACTTC. Encoded protein: CASSFMGNEQYF.

The V call is TRBV27, the J call TRBJ2-5; a weak D match, TRBD2 (6 bases). The CDR3 totals 14 residues. Trimming left V 0 bases short and J 5 bases short, with 10 bases between. Looked up from germline, CDR1 is MNHEY and CDR2 is SMNVEV (reference sequence). CDR3: CASSLSEGVETQYF. CDR3 nucleotide sequence: TGTGCCAGCAGTTTATCGGAGGGAGTGGAGACCCAGTACTTC.

The genes are TRBV27 and TRBJ2-3; TRBD2 might be the D (6 bases). This CDR3 region has 18 residues. V lost 5 bases, J lost 3 bases, and 24 bases lay in between. The germline gives CDR1 MNHEY, CDR2 SMNVEV (reference sequence). CDR3 residues: CASSANPWTGEGTDTQYF. DNA of the CDR3: TGTGCCAGCAGTGCGAACCCTTGGACGGGAGAGGGGACAGATACGCAGTATTTT.

V usage is TRBV5-4 and J usage is TRBJ2-7; TRBD2 agrees at 10 bases. With V trimmed by 9 bases and J by 0 bases, 12 bases remained unmatched. From germline, CDR1 is SGHNT and CDR2 YYREEE (reference sequence). The CDR3 sequence is 16 residues long. The CDR3 nucleotides read TGTGCCACCGGACAAGGACTAGCGGAAAGCTCCTACGAGCAGTACTTC. This translates into CATGQGLAESSYEQYF.

The chain couples TRBV6-6 to TRBJ2-5; the D gene is possibly TRBD1 (5 bases). Germline V gene sequence: CDR1 MNHNY, CDR2 SVGAGI (reference sequence). Trimming removed 2 bases at V and 0 bases at J, with 7 bases between. The CDR3 is made up of 14 amino acids. CDR3 in DNA: TGTGCCAGCAGTTACGGCAGGGACCAAGAGACCCAGTACTTC. Translating it yields CASSYGRDQETQYF.